The rows below give T cell receptor beta chains drawn from one sample of a study of T cell repertoires in cytomegalovirus infection. These receptors have no known antigen. MiXCR, run by TCRdb on the reads, gives a single entry per CDR3 protein. Of a few hundred thousand distinct CDR3 sequences listed, 35% to 50% are singletons. Source: cultured PBMCs, taken from culture after CMV antigen stimulation. The receptors come from a human donor in good health (CMV status not recorded). Some clones in this sample may be carry-over from other donors' samples. Both conserved end residues are part of each CDR3. The D gene is left open where the match is weak. The size of a clone is reported for some rows only, either as once, few or many, or as a class for expanded clones.

clone_size: -
d_call: -
v_call: TRBV20-1
j_call: TRBJ2-1
cdr3_aa: CSARDWAGKASYNEQFF
cdr3_nt: TGCAGTGCTAGAGATTGGGCGGGTAAGGCGAGCTACAATGAGCAGTTCTTC

clone_size: -
d_call: -
v_call: TRBV19
j_call: TRBJ1-5
cdr3_aa: CASRGAVHRYQPQHF
cdr3_nt: TGTGCCAGTCGGGGGGCCGTCCATCGGTATCAGCCCCAGCATTTT

clone_size: few
d_call: -
v_call: TRBV2
j_call: TRBJ2-1
cdr3_aa: CASSWDVIMFF
cdr3_nt: TGTGCCAGCTCCTGGGACGTCATTATGTTCTTC

clone_size: -
d_call: -
v_call: TRBV7-2
j_call: TRBJ2-7
cdr3_aa: CASSSPGRPSYEQYF
cdr3_nt: TGTGCCAGCAGCTCGCCGGGGCGGCCTTCCTACGAGCAGTACTTC

clone_size: -
d_call: -
v_call: TRBV4-1
j_call: TRBJ1-1
cdr3_aa: CASSPRQIVNTEAFF
cdr3_nt: TGCGCCAGCAGCCCCCGACAGATAGTGAACACTGAAGCTTTCTTT

clone_size: -
d_call: -
v_call: TRBV6-2/TRBV6-3
j_call: TRBJ1-1
cdr3_aa: CASSYQGPGTEAFF
cdr3_nt: TGTGCCAGCAGTTATCAGGGCCCGGGGACTGAAGCTTTCTTT

clone_size: -
d_call: -
v_call: TRBV4-1
j_call: TRBJ2-3
cdr3_aa: CASSLNAGTTDADTQYF
cdr3_nt: TGCGCCAGCAGCCTAAACGCCGGTACAACCGACGCAGATACGCAGTATTTT

clone_size: once
d_call: -
v_call: TRBV18
j_call: TRBJ2-3
cdr3_aa: CASSPPGMADTQDF
cdr3_nt: TGTGCCAGCTCCCCCCCGGGGATGGCAGATACGCAGGATTTT

clone_size: -
d_call: TRBD2
v_call: TRBV19
j_call: TRBJ2-4
cdr3_aa: CASSRGTSGGPKNIQYF
cdr3_nt: TGTGCCAGTAGTAGAGGGACTAGCGGGGGCCCCAAAAACATTCAGTACTTC

clone_size: -
d_call: -
v_call: TRBV4-1
j_call: TRBJ1-5
cdr3_aa: CASSQEQGQDQPQHF
cdr3_nt: TGCGCCAGCAGCCAAGAGCAGGGTCAGGATCAGCCCCAGCATTTT

clone_size: few
d_call: -
v_call: TRBV6-1
j_call: TRBJ2-5
cdr3_aa: CASSDPAGLQETQYF
cdr3_nt: TGTGCCAGCAGTGACCCCGCTGGACTACAAGAGACCCAGTACTTC

clone_size: many
d_call: -
v_call: TRBV7-2
j_call: TRBJ1-1
cdr3_aa: CASSLTFENTEAFF
cdr3_nt: TGTGCCAGCAGCTTAACGTTCGAGAACACTGAAGCTTTCTTT

clone_size: -
d_call: TRBD2
v_call: TRBV28
j_call: TRBJ2-3
cdr3_aa: CASRPSGGPDTQYF
cdr3_nt: TGTGCCAGCAGACCTAGCGGGGGCCCAGATACGCAGTATTTT

clone_size: few
d_call: -
v_call: TRBV4-1
j_call: TRBJ2-1
cdr3_aa: CASSQAWSGSGDNEQFF
cdr3_nt: TGCGCCAGCAGCCAGGCATGGTCGGGGAGTGGAGACAATGAGCAGTTCTTC

clone_size: -
d_call: -
v_call: TRBV20-1
j_call: TRBJ2-2
cdr3_aa: CSARSVRGHTGELFF
cdr3_nt: TGCAGTGCTAGATCTGTGAGGGGTCACACCGGGGAGCTGTTTTTT

clone_size: -
d_call: -
v_call: TRBV19
j_call: TRBJ1-2
cdr3_aa: CASHEGLRVYGYTF
cdr3_nt: TGTGCCAGTCACGAAGGGTTGCGGGTTTACGGCTACACCTTC